This paragraph covers one T cell receptor beta chain sequence. In this sample, this clone turned up a few times. Its target antigen remains unknown. No much larger clone exists at a distance of one base, and base qualities are not known. CDR3 length: 14 amino acids, cysteine to phenylalanine. The only DNA kept is the CDR3, 42 bases in frame from the first base. For CDR1 and CDR2, the germline V gene lists SGHNT and YENEEA. V was cut back by 0 bases and J by 6 bases, leaving a gap of 10 bases between them. The data originate from a study of vaccination effects on CD4 cells after COVID-19 (dated by TCRdb to between 2021 and 2024). With respect to the entire study: Each participant received two doses of an mRNA SARS-CoV-2 vaccine, either BNT162b2 or mRNA-1273. In the study, cultures from other donors were sequenced using the Oncomine TCR Beta short-read assay on an Illumina iSeq 100. In a couple of convalescent patients, pre-vaccine samples were collected 16 days and one week ahead of the first dose, 142 and 148 days after COVID-19 diagnosis. The full study included some 10 COVID-19 convalescent patients and a few SARS-CoV-2-naive healthy vaccine recipients. In both COVID-19 convalescent patients and infection-naive vaccine recipients, the study compared SARS-CoV-2 spike-specific CD4+ TCR repertoires from before mRNA vaccination with those from after it.

The study at large found these results: For convalescent patients, new clones induced by the vaccine made up most of the post-vaccine spike-reactive repertoire, and these new clones were largely distinct from the clones induced by infection. Clones induced by infection and clones induced by vaccination both contracted markedly at late timepoints after vaccination, which fits with T cell responses waning over time. The study was limited by a small number of convalescent patients, and early post-infection timepoints were lacking.

Receptor amplification or capture employed the immunoSEQ multiplex PCR assay. DNA from the CD4+ T cells that had been cultured and isolated underwent TCR beta CDR3 sequencing. The source study handled its data this way. Non-productive TCR sequences were removed, reads were trimmed to the CDR3 region, and CDR3s of at least 7 amino acids were retained. Antigen-specific clonotypes were identified using the MANAFEST web app by comparison of expansion in peptide wells against reference cultures. For clones to be considered positive, expansion at FDR<0.05 versus reference and all other wells, an odds ratio above 5, and a frequency above 0.1% in two replicate wells were required. Clonotypes significantly expanded in SARS-CoV-2 spike wells and in at least one common cold coronavirus spike condition were defined as cross-reactive. CDR3 similarity was assessed by Levenshtein distance using the stringdist R package, and unrooted trees were constructed with ape in R 3.6.1. Sourced from immuneACCESS, this table was stored by TCRdb with only in-frame sequences that have V and J called. A share of the clones is absent; for the studies checked, an unresolved V gene accounts for under half, and the remainder has no known explanation. V, J and clone size reflect that table, while D and trimming were determined from the DNA. In this sample the table shows about 36,000 clones, about 73% of which occur a single time. Clones ranked in the top ten supply approximately 15% of the sample.

In the ViraFEST assay, PBMC were stimulated with viral peptide pools, and TCR sequencing was then used to find antigen-specific CD4+ T cell clonotypes based on their expansion. After roughly 11 days of culture, CD4+ T cells were isolated with the EasySep CD4+ T cell isolation kit. PCR-confirmed SARS-CoV-2 infection had occurred in convalescent patients between March and December 2020, before the Alpha, Beta and Delta variants emerged in the United States. Each well held some 1.9 million PBMC cultured in IMDM containing approximately 5% human AB serum, approximately 10 IU/ml IL-2 and gentamicin, along with roughly 10 ug/ml peptides. On days 3 and 7, half of the culture medium was replaced with fresh IL-2-containing medium. Each peptide stimulation condition was cultured in triplicate wells unless otherwise noted. PBMC were separated from whole blood using Ficoll-Paque Plus gradient centrifugation and were then either cryopreserved at -140C or used fresh. The spike proteins of SARS-CoV-2 and of the common cold coronaviruses HCoV-NL63, HCoV-OC43 and HCoV-229E were spanned by overlapping peptide pools. The QIAamp micro DNA kit was used to extract genomic DNA from the cultured CD4+ T cells.

The specimen was CD4+ T cells from PBMCs cultured with HCoV-NL63 spike peptides, collected before COVID-19 vaccination. The sample's cell subset or site label, decoded: HCoV-NL63 spike overlapping peptide pool stimulation. This clonotype was sampled from a human donor who had a prior SARS-CoV-2 infection. Recombination linked TRBV11-3 to TRBJ2-3, with the D gene uncertain. CDR3 sequence: CASSLDAVFDTQYF. The nucleotides read TGTGCCAGCAGCTTAGATGCGGTGTTCGATACGCAGTATTTT.